This T cell receptor beta chain was identified in a study of shared clonotypes between healthy human individuals. Notes on the study in general: Represented diversity (both genetic and exposure-history) was limited by the small number of donors.

Comments on this clone: Its specificity is not known.

Assay used: immunoSEQ multiplex PCR; TCRdb lists only in-frame clones, some missing. The sample contains about 470,000 clones, 79% of which appear only once. V lost 4 bases to trimming and J lost 4 bases, with 10 bases between them. The CDR3 contains 13 residues. CDR1 SNHLY and CDR2 FYNNEI come from the germline V gene. The receptor's source is a woman aged 40 to 55 in good health. Some clones in this sample may be carry-over from other donors' samples. Sequenced input: PBMCs. The V call is TRBV2, the J call TRBJ1-2, with D perhaps TRBD1 (5 bases). CDR3 protein: CASSGGPIYGYTF. The CDR3 nucleotides read TGTGCCAGCAGTGGGGGACCGATCTATGGCTACACCTTC.